This TCR beta chain was found in a study of blood T cell repertoires in COVID-19. Looking at the study overall: Donors in the United States, Italy and Spain gave samples during acute or convalescent COVID-19. PBMCs, B-cell-depleted T cells, or T cells provided the cDNA or gDNA that made up the material.

The CDR3 runs to 16 residues. The ends were cut back, 2 bases at V and 0 bases at J, with 11 bases in the middle. From germline, CDR1 is SGHTS and CDR2 YDEGEE. As originally analysed: Amplified reference gene primers provided the basis for estimating nucleated cell counts. Some clones are missing from TCRdb's copy, which holds only in-frame ones; the method was immunoSEQ multiplex PCR. That table is the source of V, J and clone size, and D and trimming were worked out from the DNA. The sample includes around 20,000 clones, roughly 87% seen only once; the top ten take 8% to 10%. Material for sequencing was peripheral blood. The TCR comes from a human donor in a cohort sampled during active COVID-19. The donor label of this sample is uncertain. The genes are TRBV5-8 and TRBJ1-4; D gene ambiguous. The CDR3 region is CASSFSVVATNEKLFF. CDR3 DNA: TGTGCCAGCAGCTTTTCCGTAGTTGCAACTAATGAAAAACTGTTTTTT.